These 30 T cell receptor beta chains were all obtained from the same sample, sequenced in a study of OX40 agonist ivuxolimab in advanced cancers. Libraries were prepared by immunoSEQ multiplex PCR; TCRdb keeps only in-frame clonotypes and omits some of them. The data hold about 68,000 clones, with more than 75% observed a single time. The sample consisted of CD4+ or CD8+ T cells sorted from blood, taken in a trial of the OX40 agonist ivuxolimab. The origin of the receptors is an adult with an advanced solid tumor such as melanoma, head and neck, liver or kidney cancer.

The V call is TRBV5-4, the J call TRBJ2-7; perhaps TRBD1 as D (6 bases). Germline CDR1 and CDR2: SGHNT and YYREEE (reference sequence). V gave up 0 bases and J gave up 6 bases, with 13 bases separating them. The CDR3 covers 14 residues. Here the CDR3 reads CASSLDRASGEQYF. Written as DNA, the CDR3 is TGTGCCAGCAGCTTGGACAGGGCTTCAGGCGAGCAGTACTTC.

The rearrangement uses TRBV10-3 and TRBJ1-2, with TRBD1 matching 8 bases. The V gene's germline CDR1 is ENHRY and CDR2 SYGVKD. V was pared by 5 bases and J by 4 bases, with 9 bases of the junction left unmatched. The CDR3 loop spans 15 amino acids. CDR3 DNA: TGTGCCATCAGTAGCCCGGACAGGGAAGGCTATGGCTACACCTTC. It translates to CAISSPDREGYGYTF.

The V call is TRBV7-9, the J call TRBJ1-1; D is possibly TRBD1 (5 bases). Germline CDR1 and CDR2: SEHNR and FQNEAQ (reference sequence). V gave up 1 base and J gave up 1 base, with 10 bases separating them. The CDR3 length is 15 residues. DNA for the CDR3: TGTGCCAGCAGCTTAGGGGCAGGGCGGAACACTGAAGCTTTCTTT. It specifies CASSLGAGRNTEAFF.

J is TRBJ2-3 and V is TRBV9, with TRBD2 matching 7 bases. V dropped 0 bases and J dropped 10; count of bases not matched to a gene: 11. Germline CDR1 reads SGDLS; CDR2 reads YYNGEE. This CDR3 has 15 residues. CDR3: CASSVEEGSGIAQYF. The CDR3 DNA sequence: TGTGCCAGCAGCGTAGAAGAAGGAAGCGGGATCGCGCAGTATTTT. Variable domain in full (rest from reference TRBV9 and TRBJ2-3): DSGVTQTPKHLITATGQRVTLRCSPRSGDLSVYWYQQSLDQGLQFLIQYYNGEERAKGNILERFSAQQFPDLHSELNLSSLELGDSALYFCASSVEEGSGIAQYFGPGTRLTVL.

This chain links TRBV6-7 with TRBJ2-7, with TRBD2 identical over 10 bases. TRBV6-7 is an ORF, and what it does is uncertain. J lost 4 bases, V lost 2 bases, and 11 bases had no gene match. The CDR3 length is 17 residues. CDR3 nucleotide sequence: TGTGCCAGCAGTTACCCGACTAGCGGGTCCCTCCGGTACGAGCAGTACTTC. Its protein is CASSYPTSGSLRYEQYF.

Written as DNA, the CDR3 is TGTGCCAGCAGCTGGGACAGGCCGACCTACGAGCAGTACTTC. Protein: CASSWDRPTYEQYF. The chain links TRBV11-3 to TRBJ2-7; TRBD1 matches at 8 bases. The CDR3 spans 14 residues. Germline V gene data show CDR1 as SGHNT and CDR2 as YENEEA. The trim removed 4 bases at V and 2 bases at J, leaving 4 bases unmatched.

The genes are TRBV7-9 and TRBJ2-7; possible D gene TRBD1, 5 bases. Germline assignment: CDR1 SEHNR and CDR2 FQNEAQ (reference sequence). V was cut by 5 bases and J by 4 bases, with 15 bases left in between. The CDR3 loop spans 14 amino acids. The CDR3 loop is CASSQQVGYYEQYF. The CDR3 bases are TGTGCCAGCAGCCAACAGGTCGGGTATTACGAGCAGTACTTC.

The CDR3 DNA reads as TGTGCCTTGACAGGGGGCTCTGGAAACACCATATATTTT. Protein: CALTGGSGNTIYF. This chain links TRBV30 with TRBJ1-3; 9 nucleotides match TRBD1. This CDR3 has 13 residues. Germline loops: CDR1 GTSNPN, CDR2 SVGIG (reference sequence). V lost 7 bases and J lost 0; bases outside the gene matches: 1.

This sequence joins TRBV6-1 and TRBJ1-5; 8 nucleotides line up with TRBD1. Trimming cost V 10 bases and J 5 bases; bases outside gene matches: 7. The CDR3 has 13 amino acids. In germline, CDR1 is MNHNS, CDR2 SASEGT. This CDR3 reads CATQGVSYQPQHF. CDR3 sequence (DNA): TGTGCCACACAGGGGGTCTCGTATCAGCCCCAGCATTTT.

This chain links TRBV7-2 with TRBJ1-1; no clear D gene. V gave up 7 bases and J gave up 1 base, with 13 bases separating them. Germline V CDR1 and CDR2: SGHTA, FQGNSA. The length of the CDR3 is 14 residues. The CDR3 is CASNYRFSNTEAFF. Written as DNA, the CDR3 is TGTGCCAGCAACTATAGGTTCTCGAACACTGAAGCTTTCTTT.

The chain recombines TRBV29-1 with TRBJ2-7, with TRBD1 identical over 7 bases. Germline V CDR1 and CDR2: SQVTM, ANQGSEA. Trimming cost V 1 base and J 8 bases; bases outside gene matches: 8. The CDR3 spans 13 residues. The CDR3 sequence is CSVEGTGRPKQYF. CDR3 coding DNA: TGCAGCGTTGAAGGGACAGGTCGTCCCAAGCAGTACTTC.

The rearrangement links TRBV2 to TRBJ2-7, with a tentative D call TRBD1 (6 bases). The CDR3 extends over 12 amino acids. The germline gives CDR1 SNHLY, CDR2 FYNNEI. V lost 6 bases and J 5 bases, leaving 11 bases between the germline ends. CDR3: CASRQDSDEQYF. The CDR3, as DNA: TGTGCCAGCAGACAGGACAGCGACGAGCAGTACTTC.

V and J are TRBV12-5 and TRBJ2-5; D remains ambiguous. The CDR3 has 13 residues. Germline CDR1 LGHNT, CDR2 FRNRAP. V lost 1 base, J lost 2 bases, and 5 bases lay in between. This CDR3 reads CASGLGRQETQYF. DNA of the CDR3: TGTGCTAGTGGTTTGGGCCGGCAAGAGACCCAGTACTTC. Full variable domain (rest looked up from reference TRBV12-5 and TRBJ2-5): DARVTQTPRHKVTEMGQEVTMRCQPILGHNTVFWYRQTMMQGLELLAYFRNRAPLDDSGMPKDRFSAEMPDATLATLKIQPSEPRDSAVYFCASGLGRQETQYFGPGTRLLVL.

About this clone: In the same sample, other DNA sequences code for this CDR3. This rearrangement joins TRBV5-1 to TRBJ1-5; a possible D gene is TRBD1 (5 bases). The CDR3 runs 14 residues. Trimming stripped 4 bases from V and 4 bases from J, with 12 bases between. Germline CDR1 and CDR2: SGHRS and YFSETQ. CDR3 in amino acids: CASSPDSLNQPQHF. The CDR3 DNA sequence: TGCGCCAGCAGCCCTGACAGCCTAAATCAGCCCCAGCATTTT.

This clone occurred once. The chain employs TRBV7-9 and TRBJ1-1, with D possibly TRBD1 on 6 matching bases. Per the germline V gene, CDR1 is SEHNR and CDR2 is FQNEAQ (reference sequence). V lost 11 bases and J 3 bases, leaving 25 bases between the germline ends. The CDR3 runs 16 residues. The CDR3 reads CALRSSGGLRDTEAFF. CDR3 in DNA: TGTGCCCTCCGGTCTTCGGGGGGCCTCCGAGACACTGAAGCTTTCTTT.

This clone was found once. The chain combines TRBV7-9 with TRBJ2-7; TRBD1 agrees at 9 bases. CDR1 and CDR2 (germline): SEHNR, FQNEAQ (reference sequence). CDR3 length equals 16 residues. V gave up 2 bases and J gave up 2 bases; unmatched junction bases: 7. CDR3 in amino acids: CASSLTGQGIAYEQYF. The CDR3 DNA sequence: TGTGCCAGCAGCTTAACCGGACAGGGGATCGCCTACGAGCAGTACTTC.

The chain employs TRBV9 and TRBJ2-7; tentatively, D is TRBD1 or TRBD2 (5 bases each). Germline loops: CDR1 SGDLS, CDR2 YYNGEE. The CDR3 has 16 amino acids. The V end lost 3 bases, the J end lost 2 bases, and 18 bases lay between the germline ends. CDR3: CASSGGPQPATYEQYF. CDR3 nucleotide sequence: TGTGCCAGCAGCGGGGGACCTCAGCCGGCTACCTACGAGCAGTACTTC. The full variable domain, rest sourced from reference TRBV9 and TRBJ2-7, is DSGVTQTPKHLITATGQRVTLRCSPRSGDLSVYWYQQSLDQGLQFLIQYYNGEERAKGNILERFSAQQFPDLHSELNLSSLELGDSALYFCASSGGPQPATYEQYFGPGTRLTVT.

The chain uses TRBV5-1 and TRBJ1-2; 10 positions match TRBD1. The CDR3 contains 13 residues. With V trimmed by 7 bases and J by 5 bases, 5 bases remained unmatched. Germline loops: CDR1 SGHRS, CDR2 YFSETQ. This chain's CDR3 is CASGADRGYGYTF. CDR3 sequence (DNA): TGCGCCAGCGGGGCGGACAGGGGGTATGGCTACACCTTC.

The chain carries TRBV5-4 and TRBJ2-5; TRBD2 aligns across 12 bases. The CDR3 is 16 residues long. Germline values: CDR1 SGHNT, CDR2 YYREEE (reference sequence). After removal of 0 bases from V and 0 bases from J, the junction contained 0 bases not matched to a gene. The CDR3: CASSLGTSGNQETQYF. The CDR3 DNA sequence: TGTGCCAGCAGCTTGGGGACTAGCGGGAACCAAGAGACCCAGTACTTC. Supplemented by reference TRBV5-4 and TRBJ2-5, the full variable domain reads ETGVTQSPTHLIKTRGQQVTLRCSSQSGHNTVSWYQQALGQGPQFIFQYYREEENGRGNFPPRFSGLQFPNYSSELNVNALELDDSALYLCASSLGTSGNQETQYFGPGTRLLVL.

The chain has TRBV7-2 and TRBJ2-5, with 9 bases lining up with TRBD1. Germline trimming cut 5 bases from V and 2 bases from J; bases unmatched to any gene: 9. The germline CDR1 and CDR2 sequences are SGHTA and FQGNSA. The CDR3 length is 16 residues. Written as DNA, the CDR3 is TGTGCCAGCAGCGCCCGACAGGGGGGAAATCAAGAGACCCAGTACTTC. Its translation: CASSARQGGNQETQYF.

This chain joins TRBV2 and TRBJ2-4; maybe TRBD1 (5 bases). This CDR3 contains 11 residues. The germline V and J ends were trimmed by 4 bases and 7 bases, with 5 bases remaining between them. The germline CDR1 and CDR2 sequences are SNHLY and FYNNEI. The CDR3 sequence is CASSAGNIQYF. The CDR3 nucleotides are TGTGCCAGCAGTGCAGGGAACATTCAGTACTTC.

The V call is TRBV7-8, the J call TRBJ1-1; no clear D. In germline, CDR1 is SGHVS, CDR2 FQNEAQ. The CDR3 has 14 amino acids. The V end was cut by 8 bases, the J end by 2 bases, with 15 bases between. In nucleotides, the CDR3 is TGTGCCAGCGGTGGAAAAGGGTCAAACACTGAAGCTTTCTTT. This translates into CASGGKGSNTEAFF.

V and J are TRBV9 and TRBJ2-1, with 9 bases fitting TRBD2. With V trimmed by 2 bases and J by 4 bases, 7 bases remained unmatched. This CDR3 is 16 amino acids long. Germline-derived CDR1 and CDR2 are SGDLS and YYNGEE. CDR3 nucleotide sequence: TGTGCCAGCAGCGTCTCACCTAGCGGGACATACAATGAGCAGTTCTTC. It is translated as CASSVSPSGTYNEQFF.

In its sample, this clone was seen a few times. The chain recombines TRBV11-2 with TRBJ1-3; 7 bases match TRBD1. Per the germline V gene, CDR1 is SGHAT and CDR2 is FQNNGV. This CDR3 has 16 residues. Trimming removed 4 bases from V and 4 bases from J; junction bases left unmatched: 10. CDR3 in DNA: TGTGCCAGCAGCTCTCAAGCAGGGGGGCGCGGAAACACCATATATTTT. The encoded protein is CASSSQAGGRGNTIYF.

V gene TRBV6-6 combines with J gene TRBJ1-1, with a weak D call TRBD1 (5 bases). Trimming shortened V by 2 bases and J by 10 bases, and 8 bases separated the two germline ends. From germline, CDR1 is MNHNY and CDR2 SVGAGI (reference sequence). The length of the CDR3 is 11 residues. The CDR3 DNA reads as TGTGCCAGCAGTTACCTCGGGGGAGCTTTCTTT. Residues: CASSYLGGAFF.

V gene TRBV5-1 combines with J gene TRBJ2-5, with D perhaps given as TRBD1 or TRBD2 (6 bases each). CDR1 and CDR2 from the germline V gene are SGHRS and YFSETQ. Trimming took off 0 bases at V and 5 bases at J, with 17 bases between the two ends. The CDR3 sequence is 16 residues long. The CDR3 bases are TGCGCCAGCAGCTTGGCCCCATCGGGGGCAGGCGAGACCCAGTACTTC. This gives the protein CASSLAPSGAGETQYF.

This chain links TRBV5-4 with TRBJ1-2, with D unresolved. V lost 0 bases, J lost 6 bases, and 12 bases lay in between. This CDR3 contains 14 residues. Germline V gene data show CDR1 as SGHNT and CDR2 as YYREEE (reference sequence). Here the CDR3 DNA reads TGTGCCAGCAGCTTGGTTGGGGTTGGCGATGGCTACACCTTC. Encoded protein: CASSLVGVGDGYTF.

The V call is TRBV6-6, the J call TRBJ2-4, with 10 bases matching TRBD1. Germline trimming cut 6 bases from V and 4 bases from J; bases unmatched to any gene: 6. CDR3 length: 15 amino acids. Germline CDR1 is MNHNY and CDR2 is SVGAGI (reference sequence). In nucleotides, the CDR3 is TGTGCCAGCAGGGAACAGGGACAGGGGAAAAACATTCAGTACTTC. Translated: CASREQGQGKNIQYF.

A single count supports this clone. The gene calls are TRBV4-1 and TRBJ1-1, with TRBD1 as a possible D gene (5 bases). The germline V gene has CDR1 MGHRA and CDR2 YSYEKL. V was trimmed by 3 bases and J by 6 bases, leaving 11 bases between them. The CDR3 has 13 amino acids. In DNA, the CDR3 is TGCGCCAGCAGCCACCCGGGGGGACCTGAAGCTTTCTTT. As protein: CASSHPGGPEAFF.

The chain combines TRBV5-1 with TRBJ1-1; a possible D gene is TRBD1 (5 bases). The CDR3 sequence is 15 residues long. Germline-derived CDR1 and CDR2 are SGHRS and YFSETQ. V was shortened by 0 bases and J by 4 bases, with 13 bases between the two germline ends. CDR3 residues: CASSLARGGGTEAFF. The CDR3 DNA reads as TGCGCCAGCAGCTTGGCACGGGGTGGGGGCACTGAAGCTTTCTTT.